The TCR beta chain described here comes from a study of identical twins. Study-level results: The authors noted that invariant MAIT and iNKT cells could partly confound zero-insertion analyses. Twin pairs had excess sharing that was weaker in beta out-of-frame sequences. Modelling approaches yielded underestimates of out-of-frame TCR alpha sharing between monozygotic twins.

A universal primer site was created by template switching, with the cDNA bearing unique molecular identifiers. TCRdb re-called the 5' RACE reads through MiXCR, storing one row per CDR3 protein. The table has roughly 1.6 million distinct CDR3 sequences, 25% to 35% seen once. This CDR3 is 15 amino acids long. The V segment lost 4 bases and the J segment 4 bases; nucleotides outside the gene matches: 6. CDR1 LGHDT and CDR2 YNNKEL come from the germline V gene (reference sequence). This clonotype has a handful of counts. The antigen remains undetermined. The sequencing sample was made of cord blood. The chain is built from TRBV3-1 and TRBJ2-3, with 9 bases lining up with TRBD2. This receptor was taken from a newborn girl in good health. The DNA for the CDR3 is TGTGCCAGCAGCCCTAGCGGGGCAAGCGCAGATACGCAGTATTTT. The encoded protein is CASSPSGASADTQYF.